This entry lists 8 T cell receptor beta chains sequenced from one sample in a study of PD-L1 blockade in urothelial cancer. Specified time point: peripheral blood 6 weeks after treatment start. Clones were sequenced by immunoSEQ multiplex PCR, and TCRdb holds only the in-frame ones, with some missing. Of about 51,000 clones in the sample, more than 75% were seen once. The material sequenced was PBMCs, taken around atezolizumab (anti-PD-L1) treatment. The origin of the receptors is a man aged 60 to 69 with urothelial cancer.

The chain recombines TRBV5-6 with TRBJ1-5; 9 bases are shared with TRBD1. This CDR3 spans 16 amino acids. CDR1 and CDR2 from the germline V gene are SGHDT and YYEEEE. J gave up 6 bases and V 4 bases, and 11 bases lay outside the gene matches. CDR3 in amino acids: CASSVSPGQGTQPQHF. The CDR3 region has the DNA TGTGCCAGCAGCGTAAGCCCGGGACAGGGTACTCAGCCCCAGCATTTT.

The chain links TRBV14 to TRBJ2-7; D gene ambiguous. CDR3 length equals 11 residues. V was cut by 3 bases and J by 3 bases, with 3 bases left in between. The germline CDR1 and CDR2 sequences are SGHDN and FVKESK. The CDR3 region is CASSHNYEQYF. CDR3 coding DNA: TGTGCCAGCAGCCATAACTACGAGCAGTACTTC. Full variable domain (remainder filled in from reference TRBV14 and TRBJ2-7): EAGVTQFPSHSVIEKGQTVTLRCDPISGHDNLYWYRRVMGKEIKFLLHFVKESKQDESGMPNNRFLAERTGGTYSTLKVQPAELEDSGVYFCASSHNYEQYFGPGTRLTVT.

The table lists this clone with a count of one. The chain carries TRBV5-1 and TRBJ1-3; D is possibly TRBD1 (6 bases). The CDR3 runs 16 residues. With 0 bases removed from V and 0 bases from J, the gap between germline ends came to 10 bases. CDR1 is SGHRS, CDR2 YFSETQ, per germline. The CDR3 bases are TGCGCCAGCAGCTTGGAGACAGGTCTCTCTGGAAACACCATATATTTT. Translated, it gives CASSLETGLSGNTIYF.

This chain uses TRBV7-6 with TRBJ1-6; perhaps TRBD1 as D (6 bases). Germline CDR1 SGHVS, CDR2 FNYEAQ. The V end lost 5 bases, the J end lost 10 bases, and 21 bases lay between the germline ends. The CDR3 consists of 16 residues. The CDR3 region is CASSPRDGKQGSPLHF. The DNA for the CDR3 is TGTGCCAGCAGCCCCAGGGACGGGAAGCAGGGGTCACCCCTCCACTTT. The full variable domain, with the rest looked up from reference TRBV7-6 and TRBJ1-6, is GAGVSQSPRYKVTKRGQDVALRCDPISGHVSLYWYRQALGQGPEFLTYFNYEAQQDKSGLPNDRFSAERPEGSISTLTIQRTEQRDSAMYRCASSPRDGKQGSPLHFGNGTRLTVT.

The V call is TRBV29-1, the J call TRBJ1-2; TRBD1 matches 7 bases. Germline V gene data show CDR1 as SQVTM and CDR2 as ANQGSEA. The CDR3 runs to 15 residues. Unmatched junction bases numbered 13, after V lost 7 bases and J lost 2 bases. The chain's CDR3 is CSATLRDSLNYGYTF. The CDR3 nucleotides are TGCAGCGCTACCCTCCGGGACAGTCTGAACTATGGCTACACCTTC.

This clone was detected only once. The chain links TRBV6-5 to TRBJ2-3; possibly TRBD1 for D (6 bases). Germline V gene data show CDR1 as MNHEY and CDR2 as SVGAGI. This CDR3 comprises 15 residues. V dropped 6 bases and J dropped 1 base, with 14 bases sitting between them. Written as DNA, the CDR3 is TGTGCCAGCAGCCAGTTGGGGGCGGGCACAGATACGCAGTATTTT. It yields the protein CASSQLGAGTDTQYF.

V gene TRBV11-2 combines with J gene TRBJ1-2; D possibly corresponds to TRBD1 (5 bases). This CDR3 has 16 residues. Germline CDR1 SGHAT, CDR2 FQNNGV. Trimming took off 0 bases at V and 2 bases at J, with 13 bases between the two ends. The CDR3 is CASSLDTGGGNYGYTF. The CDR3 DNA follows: TGTGCCAGCAGCTTAGATACCGGGGGGGGAAACTATGGCTACACCTTC.

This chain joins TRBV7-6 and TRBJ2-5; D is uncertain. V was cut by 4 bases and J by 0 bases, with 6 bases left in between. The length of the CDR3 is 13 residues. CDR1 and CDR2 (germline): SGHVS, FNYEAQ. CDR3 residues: CASSSPYQETQYF. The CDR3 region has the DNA TGTGCCAGCAGCTCCCCGTACCAAGAGACCCAGTACTTC.